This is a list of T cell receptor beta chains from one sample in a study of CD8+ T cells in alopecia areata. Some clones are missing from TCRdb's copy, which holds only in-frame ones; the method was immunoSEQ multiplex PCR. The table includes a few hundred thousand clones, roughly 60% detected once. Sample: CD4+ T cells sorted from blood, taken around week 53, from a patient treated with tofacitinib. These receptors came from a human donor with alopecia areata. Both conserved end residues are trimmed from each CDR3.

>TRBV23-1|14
ASSQSPGGLTYEQY
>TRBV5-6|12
ASSWTGRDHEQF
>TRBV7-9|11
ASSRSGTDIQY
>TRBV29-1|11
SALPGQGYEQY
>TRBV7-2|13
ASRPQASGVGELF
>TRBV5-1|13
ASSLDRVGTGELF
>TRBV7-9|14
ASSLDTPPTNEKLF
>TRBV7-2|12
ASSTPGQGYEQY
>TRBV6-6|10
ASGRTDLEQF
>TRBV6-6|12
ASSPGRINSPLH
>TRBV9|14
ASSVGEVTSGNTIY
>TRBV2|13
ATRLAGGKAGELF